The 9 T cell receptor beta chains reported below all come from one sample, sequenced in a study of OX40 agonist ivuxolimab in advanced cancers. This table comes from immunoSEQ multiplex PCR, and its TCRdb copy is limited to in-frame clones, with some not included. The table records almost 85,000 clones, 89% of them present only once. The material was CD4+ or CD8+ T cells sorted from blood, obtained in a trial of the OX40 agonist ivuxolimab. The source is an adult with an advanced solid tumor such as melanoma, head and neck, liver or kidney cancer.

This clone was seen only once. This chain links TRBV27 with TRBJ2-1; D is uncertain. The CDR3 runs 15 residues. Per the germline V gene, CDR1 is MNHEY and CDR2 is SMNVEV (reference sequence). V dropped 4 bases and J dropped 0 bases, with 10 bases sitting between them. The CDR3 protein is CASSSASSSYNEQFF. The DNA for the CDR3 is TGTGCCAGCAGTTCCGCCTCAAGCTCCTACAATGAGCAGTTCTTC.

This chain links TRBV11-2 with TRBJ2-7; the D gene could be TRBD1 or TRBD2 (6 bases each). CDR3 length: 13 amino acids. Germline CDR1 SGHAT, CDR2 FQNNGV. Trimming pared 5 bases from V and 6 bases from J, leaving 14 bases between. DNA of the CDR3: TGTGCCAGCAGCCCGTTCGGGGGCCGCGAGCAGTACGTC. This codes for CASSPFGGREQYV.

The chain links TRBV6-1 to TRBJ2-4; possibly TRBD2 for D (5 bases). CDR3 length equals 15 residues. Germline V lookup: CDR1 MNHNS, CDR2 SASEGT. The V end was cut by 6 bases, the J end by 0 bases, with 12 bases between. The CDR3 sequence: CASRPGGLAKNIQYF. CDR3 coding DNA: TGTGCCAGCAGACCGGGTGGACTAGCCAAAAACATTCAGTACTTC.

The V and J genes are TRBV7-2 and TRBJ1-5; D remains unclear. Trimming cost V 5 bases and J 0 bases, with 11 bases left between them. The germline gives CDR1 SGHTA, CDR2 FQGNSA. The CDR3 is made up of 15 amino acids. CDR3 sequence reads: CASSPGADSNQPQHF. CDR3 in DNA: TGTGCCAGCAGCCCAGGCGCGGATAGCAATCAGCCCCAGCATTTT.

The chain links TRBV14 to TRBJ1-3, with unresolved D. This CDR3 is built from 16 residues. Per germline, CDR1 SGHDN and CDR2 FVKESK. V was cut by 1 base and J by 0 bases, with 10 bases left in between. CDR3 DNA sequence: TGTGCCAGCAGCCAAGTGGCTCGGCTCTCTGGAAACACCATATATTTT. Translation: CASSQVARLSGNTIYF.

The V gene is TRBV10-2, the J gene TRBJ1-1; D uncertain. This CDR3 has 14 residues. V was shortened by 6 bases and J by 1 base, with 12 bases between the two germline ends. From germline, CDR1 is WSHSY and CDR2 SAAADI. In DNA form, the CDR3 reads TGCGCCAGCAGCGACCCTCTCAGGAACACTGAAGCTTTCTTT. Its protein product is CASSDPLRNTEAFF.

A word on this clone: Sequence at one end of the junction differs from germline and may be a read error. The rearrangement links TRBV7-7 to TRBJ2-5; 8 bases align to TRBD2. This CDR3 has 16 amino acids. Germline values: CDR1 SSHAT, CDR2 FNYEAQ (reference sequence). In nucleotides, the CDR3 is TGTGCTAGCAGCCTCCTCGGGGGGGGCTCGGTAGAGACCCAGTACTTC. Translating it yields CASSLLGGGSVETQYF.

The chain couples TRBV28 to TRBJ1-5; 12 nucleotides align to TRBD1. This CDR3 has 19 amino acids. The V segment lost 1 base and the J segment 0 bases; nucleotides outside the gene matches: 7. The germline CDR1 and CDR2 sequences are MDHEN and SYDVKM. The CDR3 DNA is TGTGCCAGCAGTTTATCGTCCGGGACAGGGGGCTTTAGCAATCAGCCCCAGCATTTT. Translation gives CASSLSSGTGGFSNQPQHF.

The chain is built from TRBV5-4 and TRBJ1-1; a possible D gene is TRBD1 (5 bases). This CDR3 comprises 15 residues. Germline loops: CDR1 SGHNT, CDR2 YYREEE (reference sequence). Trimming cost V 4 bases and J 0 bases, with 13 bases left between them. The CDR3 spells CASSREGTMNTEAFF. CDR3 DNA sequence: TGTGCCAGCAGCCGCGAAGGGACCATGAACACTGAAGCTTTCTTT. The entire variable domain, with the rest obtained from reference TRBV5-4 and TRBJ1-1, is as follows: ETGVTQSPTHLIKTRGQQVTLRCSSQSGHNTVSWYQQALGQGPQFIFQYYREEENGRGNFPPRFSGLQFPNYSSELNVNALELDDSALYLCASSREGTMNTEAFFGQGTRLTVV.